This TCR beta chain was found in a study of tumor-infiltrating lymphocytes in oesophageal squamous cell carcinoma. A single record per CDR3 protein comes from TCRdb applying MiXCR to the PCR reads. Of 15,000 to 17,000 distinct CDR3 sequences in the sample, about 50% were seen once. Unmatched junction bases numbered 4, after V lost 1 base and J lost 4 bases. CDR3 length equals 15 residues. Per germline, CDR1 SGHTA and CDR2 FQGNSA. In this sample, this clonotype turned up a few times. The sequencing sample was made of esophageal tumor tissue. The rearrangement links TRBV7-2 to TRBJ1-2, with 9 nucleotides matching TRBD1. This clonotype was sampled from a female donor with esophageal squamous cell carcinoma. CDR3 DNA: TGTGCCAGCAGCTTAGGAACAGGGGGCATCTATGGCTACACCTTC. Protein sequence: CASSLGTGGIYGYTF.